A single sample is the source of the 17 T cell receptor beta chains below, sequenced in a study of post-analysis software for immune sequencing data (dated by TCRdb to the mid-2010s). The sample's time point label, decoded: second blood draw from one MS patient after hematopoietic stem cell transplantation. The library was built by means of PCR. Sequencing relied on an Illumina HiSeq 2500. To reduce PCR and sequencing biases, unique molecular identifiers were built into the TCR beta cDNA libraries. TCRdb trimmed public reads at Q25 via fastp, called clones via MiXCR and kept in-frame beta chains. Merged by CDR3 protein, the rows form single entries marked with the most common genes and DNA. Here the sample has over 150,000 distinct CDR3 sequences; around 36% occur a single time. The ten largest clonotypes hold 28% of the sample. The sample consisted of blood, taken after autologous hematopoietic stem cell transplantation. These receptors all stem from a girl between 10 and 17 years old with multiple sclerosis. Donor details come from another sample of the same person, matched by shared clones.

The chain employs TRBV5-1 and TRBJ2-5; 9 bases are a match to TRBD2. The CDR3 loop spans 15 amino acids. From germline, CDR1 is SGHRS and CDR2 YFSETQ. Trimming removed 1 base from V and 5 bases from J; junction bases left unmatched: 6. The CDR3 DNA is TGCGCCAGCAGCTTGATTAGCGGGAGAGGGGAGACCCAGTACTTC. Its protein product is CASSLISGRGETQYF. Looking up the rest from reference TRBV5-1 and TRBJ2-5 gives the full variable domain: KAGVTQTPRYLIKTRGQQVTLSCSPISGHRSVSWYQQTPGQGLQFLFEYFSETQRNKGNFPGRFSGRQFSNSRSEMNVSTLELGDSALYLCASSLISGRGETQYFGPGTRLLVL.

A note on this clonotype: The junction differs from germline at one of its ends, possibly a read error. This rearrangement joins TRBV7-9 to TRBJ2-5; 13 bases are shared with TRBD2. The CDR3 is 14 residues long. The germline V gene encodes CDR1 SEHNR and CDR2 FQNEAQ (reference sequence). CDR3 sequence reads: CANSLTSGGETQYF. The CDR3 region has the DNA TGTGCCAACAGCCTGACTAGCGGGGGGGAGACCCAGTACTTC.

The chain is built from TRBV30 and TRBJ2-5; 11 positions match TRBD2. CDR3 length: 12 residues. Germline loops: CDR1 GTSNPN, CDR2 SVGIG (reference sequence). Unmatched junction bases numbered 1, after V lost 0 bases and J lost 10 bases. The CDR3 sequence is CAWSVLAGDQYF. CDR3 nucleotide sequence: TGTGCCTGGAGTGTACTAGCGGGAGACCAGTACTTC.

The chain has TRBV20-1 and TRBJ1-2, with TRBD1 matching over 7 bases. With V trimmed by 6 bases and J by 6 bases, 10 bases remained unmatched. Germline V gives CDR1 DFQATT, CDR2 SNEGSKA (reference sequence). This CDR3 region has 13 residues. CDR3 sequence (DNA): TGCAGTGCCCCAGAAACAGGGGTCCATGGCTACACCTTC. Residues: CSAPETGVHGYTF.

This chain joins TRBV20-1 and TRBJ1-2, with D tentatively TRBD1 (6 bases). Germline V gives CDR1 DFQATT, CDR2 SNEGSKA (reference sequence). This CDR3 contains 14 residues. V lost 6 bases to trimming and J lost 2 bases, with 16 bases between them. CDR3 sequence: CSANGPGENYGYTF. CDR3 nucleotide sequence: TGCAGTGCAAATGGCCCAGGGGAGAACTATGGCTACACCTTC.

This clonotype was detected only a few times. The J gene is TRBJ2-3, the V gene TRBV4-1; D unclear. The CDR3 covers 13 residues. The germline V gene has CDR1 MGHRA and CDR2 YSYEKL. Between the trimmed V and J ends, which lost 1 base and 7 bases, there was a span of 9 bases. In nucleotides, the CDR3 is TGCGCCAGCAGCCAAGTGGGGATTTATACGCAGTATTTT. This encodes CASSQVGIYTQYF.

This chain joins TRBV20-1 and TRBJ2-1, with 8 bases lining up with TRBD2. This CDR3 has 16 amino acids. The germline V gene has CDR1 DFQATT and CDR2 SNEGSKA (reference sequence). The CDR3 region is CRPGLVRTPSYNEQFF. In DNA form, the CDR3 reads TGCAGGCCGGGACTAGTAAGGACCCCCTCCTACAATGAGCAGTTCTTC.

The chain employs TRBV30 and TRBJ2-3, with D unclear. This CDR3 has 14 amino acids. Germline V gene data show CDR1 as GTSNPN and CDR2 as SVGIG (reference sequence). V was cut by 1 base and J by 2 bases, with 10 bases left in between. CDR3 sequence reads: CAWSAGQFTDTQYF. In DNA form, the CDR3 reads TGTGCCTGGAGTGCTGGTCAATTCACAGATACGCAGTATTTT.

This clonotype was seen a handful of times. The V and J genes are TRBV7-2 and TRBJ1-2, with 8 positions matching TRBD1. J lost 3 bases, V lost 1 base, and 10 bases had no gene match. The germline V gene has CDR1 SGHTA and CDR2 FQGNSA. There are 17 residues in the CDR3. The DNA of the CDR3 is TGTGCCAGCAGCTTAGGTGGCAGGGGGCTCTGGGACTATGGCTACACCTTC. It is translated as CASSLGGRGLWDYGYTF.

This chain connects TRBV20-1 to TRBJ2-1; D is unclear. CDR3 length equals 16 residues. Germline CDR1 reads DFQATT; CDR2 reads SNEGSKA (reference sequence). Trimming stripped 0 bases from V and 1 base from J, with 13 bases between. The CDR3: CSARDQIPKSYNEQFF. CDR3 sequence (DNA): TGCAGTGCTAGAGATCAAATACCCAAATCCTACAATGAGCAGTTCTTC.

Comments on this clonotype: Sequence at one end of the junction differs from germline and may be a read error. The chain uses TRBV7-2 and TRBJ1-5; 8 nucleotides match TRBD1. This CDR3 contains 15 residues. Germline V gene lookup returns CDR1 SGHTA and CDR2 FQGNSA. CDR3 loop: CASSLDPGGDQLQHF. The CDR3 DNA is TGTGCCAGCAGCTTAGATCCAGGGGGCGATCAGCTCCAGCATTTT.

V and J are TRBV29-1 and TRBJ2-1; the D gene is possibly TRBD2 (7 bases). Trimming shortened V by 6 bases and J by 9 bases, and 15 bases separated the two germline ends. Germline V gene lookup returns CDR1 SQVTM and CDR2 ANQGSEA. CDR3 length: 12 amino acids. For the CDR3, the DNA is TGCAGCGTACTGGTGGGAGGGGGTGAGCAGTTCTTC. It encodes CSVLVGGGEQFF.

The V call is TRBV4-3, the J call TRBJ2-1; D is unresolved. V lost 2 bases, J lost 0 bases, and 8 bases lay in between. This CDR3 is 15 amino acids long. Germline V gene lookup returns CDR1 LGHNA and CDR2 YSLEER. DNA for the CDR3: TGCGCCAGCAGCCAAATGGATAGCTCCTACAATGAGCAGTTCTTC. This translates into CASSQMDSSYNEQFF.

The rearrangement uses TRBV25-1 and TRBJ2-5, with D tentatively TRBD1 (5 bases). V gave up 3 bases and J gave up 5 bases, with 28 bases separating them. This CDR3 is 19 amino acids long. Germline CDR1 and CDR2: MGHDK and SYGVNS. CDR3 in DNA: TGTGCCAGCAGTGATCACCTCGCTGAGTCGGACAATGAAGGCGAGACCCAGTACTTC. It is translated as CASSDHLAESDNEGETQYF.

The chain joins TRBV9 to TRBJ2-4; 7 nucleotides match TRBD1. Germline V CDR1 and CDR2: SGDLS, YYNGEE. This CDR3 is 15 amino acids long. V was clipped by 2 bases and J by 4 bases; unmatched bases: 6. The chain's CDR3 is CASSVSGGEKNIQYF. The CDR3 region has the DNA TGTGCCAGCAGCGTTTCAGGGGGAGAGAAAAACATTCAGTACTTC.

V and J are TRBV28 and TRBJ2-5; 9 nucleotides align to TRBD1. Trimming took 5 bases from V and 2 from J; bases not matched to a gene: 9. Per germline, CDR1 MDHEN and CDR2 SYDVKM. This CDR3 spans 16 amino acids. CDR3 amino acids: CASSPITGGGQETQYF. CDR3 in DNA: TGTGCCAGCAGTCCTATCACAGGGGGCGGGCAAGAGACCCAGTACTTC.

V usage is TRBV20-1 and J usage is TRBJ1-1; TRBD1 aligns across 10 bases. CDR3 length: 14 amino acids. CDR1 and CDR2 (germline): DFQATT, SNEGSKA (reference sequence). Trimming removed 3 bases from V and 3 bases from J; junction bases left unmatched: 4. The CDR3 here is CSASHGQGDTEAFF. CDR3 sequence (DNA): TGCAGTGCTAGTCACGGACAGGGGGACACTGAAGCTTTCTTT.